The TCR beta chain under discussion was sequenced for a study of blood T cell repertoires in COVID-19. Study summary: The cDNA or gDNA used as material had been derived from T cells, B-cell-depleted T cells, or PBMCs.

Germline V gene sequence: CDR1 SGHVS, CDR2 FQNEAQ. This CDR3 spans 15 amino acids. Trimming cost V 5 bases and J 2 bases, with 13 bases left between them. TCRdb's table, derived via immunoSEQ multiplex PCR, lists solely in-frame clones and lacks some. The data show some 80,000 clones, 70% to 90% seen once. The sequenced material came from peripheral blood. The sequence came from a man aged 50-59 years with COVID-19, enrolled during active disease. The rearrangement joins TRBV7-8 to TRBJ1-3; possibly TRBD1 for D (5 bases). This chain's CDR3 is CASSSLGAAGNTIYF. The CDR3 nucleotides are TGTGCCAGCAGCAGTTTAGGGGCGGCTGGAAACACCATATATTTT. Together with reference TRBV7-8 and TRBJ1-3, the CDR3 gives the full variable domain: GAGVSQSPRYKVAKRGQDVALRCDPISGHVSLFWYQQALGQGPEFLTYFQNEAQLDKSGLPSDRFFAERPEGSVSTLKIQRTQQEDSAVYLCASSSLGAAGNTIYFGEGSWLTVV.